A selection of T cell receptor beta chains follows, all from one sample in a study of beta chain features in type 1 diabetes. This table comes from immunoSEQ multiplex PCR, and its TCRdb copy is limited to in-frame clones, with some not included. The table has about 250,000 clones, around 14% seen once. The specimen sequenced was naive CD4+ T cells from blood. The receptors stem from a woman aged 40 to 55 in good health. The CDR3 runs from the conserved cysteine through the conserved F or W. The order of the fields is V gene, J gene, clone size, D gene, CDR3 protein, CDR3 DNA. D genes are given only for firm matches. Rows give clone size only sometimes, using once, few, many, or a class for an expanded clone.

V: TRBV9
J: TRBJ2-7
size: -
D: TRBD1
CDR3: CASSVAGTGDYEQYF
DNA: TGTGCCAGCAGCGTAGCCGGGACAGGGGACTACGAGCAGTACTTC

V: TRBV7-9
J: TRBJ2-5
size: few
D: -
CDR3: CASSLNLETQYF
DNA: TGTGCCAGCAGCCTAAACTTGGAGACCCAGTACTTC

V: TRBV5-1
J: TRBJ2-3
size: few
D: TRBD2
CDR3: CASSLVLAGGPTDTQYF
DNA: TGCGCCAGCAGCTTGGTCCTAGCGGGGGGGCCGACAGATACGCAGTATTTT

V: TRBV2
J: TRBJ1-3
size: -
D: -
CDR3: CASSASRNTIYF
DNA: TGTGCCAGCAGTGCCTCCCGAAACACCATATATTTT

V: TRBV4-3
J: TRBJ2-4
size: -
D: TRBD1
CDR3: CASSQGTGSENIQYF
DNA: TGCGCCAGCAGCCAAGGGACAGGGTCTGAAAACATTCAGTACTTC

V: TRBV6-6
J: TRBJ2-3
size: -
D: TRBD2
CDR3: CASSSGLAGWADTQYF
DNA: TGTGCCAGCAGCTCCGGACTAGCGGGGTGGGCAGATACGCAGTATTTT

V: TRBV19
J: TRBJ2-5
size: few
D: -
CDR3: CASSGETQYF
DNA: TGTGCCAGTAGTGGCGAGACCCAGTACTTC

V: TRBV11-2
J: TRBJ2-1
size: few
D: -
CDR3: CASSPGQGIGNEQFF
DNA: TGTGCCAGCAGCCCCGGGCAGGGAATTGGGAATGAGCAGTTCTTC

V: TRBV7-9
J: TRBJ2-7
size: -
D: -
CDR3: CASSLDRVASYEQYF
DNA: TGTGCCAGCAGCTTAGACAGGGTGGCCTCCTACGAGCAGTACTTC

V: TRBV18
J: TRBJ2-1
size: -
D: -
CDR3: CASVRGANYNEQFF
DNA: TGTGCCAGCGTACGGGGGGCAAACTACAATGAGCAGTTCTTC

V: TRBV7-2
J: TRBJ2-2
size: few
D: -
CDR3: CASSPRNTGELFF
DNA: TGTGCCAGCAGCCCCAGGAACACCGGGGAGCTGTTTTTT

V: TRBV5-1
J: TRBJ2-5
size: few
D: -
CDR3: CASSRTGLGETQYF
DNA: TGCGCCAGCAGCCGCACAGGGTTGGGGGAGACCCAGTACTTC

V: TRBV27
J: TRBJ1-5
size: -
D: TRBD1
CDR3: CASSPSPGQGIGQPQHF
DNA: TGTGCCAGCAGTCCCTCTCCGGGACAGGGTATAGGACAGCCCCAGCATTTT

V: TRBV29-1
J: TRBJ2-5
size: few
D: -
CDR3: CSVGRTSAEETQYF
DNA: TGCAGCGTTGGGAGGACCTCGGCCGAGGAGACCCAGTACTTC

V: TRBV15
J: TRBJ1-1
size: few
D: -
CDR3: CATSRDPRGPSVGAFF
DNA: TGTGCCACCAGCAGAGATCCGCGGGGGCCTTCCGTAGGAGCTTTCTTT

V: TRBV14
J: TRBJ2-7
size: few
D: -
CDR3: CASSQKLLGGYEQYF
DNA: TGTGCCAGCAGCCAGAAGTTACTTGGGGGGTACGAGCAGTACTTC

V: TRBV6-1
J: TRBJ2-1
size: -
D: TRBD2
CDR3: CASSELAGAYNEQFF
DNA: TGTGCCAGCAGTGAACTAGCGGGGGCCTACAATGAGCAGTTCTTC

V: TRBV14
J: TRBJ1-2
size: few
D: TRBD1
CDR3: CASSQDRVRGNF
DNA: TGTGCCAGCAGCCAAGATCGGGTCAGGGGGAACTTC

V: TRBV6-1
J: TRBJ2-7
size: -
D: -
CDR3: CASSEDSHPGFYEQYF
DNA: TGTGCCAGCAGTGAAGACAGTCACCCCGGTTTCTACGAGCAGTACTTC

V: TRBV7-2
J: TRBJ1-2
size: -
D: -
CDR3: CASSYIMAGHGYTF
DNA: TGTGCCAGCAGCTACATAATGGCTGGGCATGGCTACACCTTC

V: TRBV6-5
J: TRBJ1-1
size: few
D: -
CDR3: CASSYSGAVTEAFF
DNA: TGTGCCAGCAGTTACTCGGGGGCGGTTACTGAAGCTTTCTTT

V: TRBV5-1
J: TRBJ1-5
size: few
D: TRBD1
CDR3: CASSLDGQENQPQHF
DNA: TGCGCCAGCAGCTTGGATGGACAGGAGAATCAGCCCCAGCATTTT

V: TRBV29-1
J: TRBJ1-2
size: -
D: TRBD1
CDR3: CSVAHRGGGYTF
DNA: TGCAGCGTTGCCCACAGGGGTGGTGGCTACACCTTC

V: TRBV7-6
J: TRBJ2-7
size: -
D: TRBD1
CDR3: CASSLAGTGYYEQYF
DNA: TGTGCCAGCAGCTTGGCCGGGACAGGCTATTACGAGCAGTACTTC

V: TRBV5-1
J: TRBJ2-7
size: -
D: TRBD2
CDR3: CASSLESGGIYEQYF
DNA: TGCGCCAGCAGCTTGGAATCCGGGGGGATTTACGAGCAGTACTTC

V: TRBV7-9
J: TRBJ2-2
size: few
D: TRBD1
CDR3: CASSFRDRGLTGELFF
DNA: TGTGCCAGCAGCTTCCGAGACAGGGGGCTCACCGGGGAGCTGTTTTTT

V: TRBV5-1
J: TRBJ1-6
size: few
D: -
CDR3: CASSSRGGGDGSPLHF
DNA: TGCGCCAGCAGCTCCCGCGGGGGAGGGGACGGTTCACCCCTCCACTTT